The 21 T cell receptor beta chains below come from one sample, sequenced in a study of neurological immune-mediated disorders. MiXCR was run by TCRdb on the 5' RACE reads, yielding one entry per CDR3 protein. The profile covers 75,000 to 95,000 distinct CDR3 sequences, with over 15% appearing a single time and 15% taken by the ten largest. The sequenced material came from PBMCs. Receptors originate from a woman aged 40 to 50 in good health.

This clonotype was seen ten or more times. This chain uses TRBV27 with TRBJ1-5; 7 bases agree with TRBD1. This CDR3 spans 17 amino acids. V was clipped by 4 bases and J by 0 bases; unmatched bases: 9. Germline CDR1 MNHEY, CDR2 SMNVEV (reference sequence). CDR3 DNA: TGTGCCAGCAGTTCGGGACAGACCTGGGGTAGCAATCAGCCCCAGCATTTT. This encodes CASSSGQTWGSNQPQHF.

Turning to this clonotype: With a much larger clone just one base away, this may be a read error. The chain uses TRBV30 and TRBJ1-2, with TRBD1 identical over 9 bases. The V gene's germline CDR1 is GTSNPN and CDR2 SVGIG (reference sequence). V shed 7 bases and J 6 bases; nucleotides not matched to a gene: 9. The CDR3 loop spans 13 amino acids. CDR3 bases: TGTGCCTTGCTGGGACAGGGAGTAAATGGCTACACCTTC. Translating gives CALLGQGVNGYTF. Full variable domain (missing parts from reference TRBV30 and TRBJ1-2): SQTIHQWPATLVQPVGSPLSLECTVEGTSNPNLYWYRQAAGRGLQLLFYSVGIGQISSEVPQNLSASRPQDRQFILSSKKLLLSDSGFYLCALLGQGVNGYTFGSGTRLTVV.

This clonotype was found many times. This chain links TRBV5-1 with TRBJ2-2; D may match TRBD1 or TRBD2 (5 bases each). Germline loops: CDR1 SGHRS, CDR2 YFSETQ. V was cut by 0 bases and J by 5 bases, with 17 bases left in between. CDR3 length: 17 residues. For the CDR3, the DNA is TGCGCCAGCAGCTTGGGAAGAGGGCCTGGGGCAACCGGGGAGCTGTTTTTT. This translates into CASSLGRGPGATGELFF.

V gene TRBV20-1 combines with J gene TRBJ2-3, with 9 bases that match TRBD1. The CDR3 spans 17 residues. The junction had 13 bases not matched to a gene; V was cut back by 6 bases and J by 0 bases. CDR1 is DFQATT and CDR2 is SNEGSKA in the germline V gene (reference sequence). In DNA form, the CDR3 reads TGCAGTGCCATTGACAGGGGGAAATCCTCTAGCACAGATACGCAGTATTTT. Translation: CSAIDRGKSSSTDTQYF.

This clonotype has a count of ten or more. The V and J genes are TRBV2 and TRBJ1-6; 8 nucleotides match TRBD1. The V gene's germline CDR1 is SNHLY and CDR2 FYNNEI. CDR3 length equals 14 residues. The V gene end was trimmed by 8 bases and the J gene end by 10 bases; junction bases not matched to a gene: 10. CDR3 in DNA: TGTGCCAGCTCCCGACAGGGGTGGGAATCACCCCTCCACTTT. This sequence encodes CASSRQGWESPLHF.

In this sample, this clonotype turned up many times. The rearrangement uses TRBV5-1 and TRBJ2-1; D remains unclear. This CDR3 has 15 amino acids. V was clipped by 4 bases and J by 2 bases, with 13 bases between them. Germline CDR1 is SGHRS and CDR2 is YFSETQ. CDR3 nucleotide sequence: TGCGCCAGCAGCCTTACCCCGACGACCTACAATGAGCAGTTCTTC. This encodes CASSLTPTTYNEQFF.

This clonotype was observed a handful of times. The chain carries TRBV11-2 and TRBJ1-2; D unclear. The length of the CDR3 is 14 residues. Trimming left V 2 bases short and J 2 bases short, with 9 bases between. Germline V gene sequence: CDR1 SGHAT, CDR2 FQNNGV. CDR3 in amino acids: CASSLTPGNYGYTF. In DNA form, the CDR3 reads TGTGCCAGCAGCTTAACCCCAGGAAACTATGGCTACACCTTC. Full variable domain (rest looked up from reference TRBV11-2 and TRBJ1-2): EAGVAQSPRYKIIEKRQSVAFWCNPISGHATLYWYQQILGQGPKLLIQFQNNGVVDDSQLPKDRFSAERLKGVDSTLKIQPAKLEDSAVYLCASSLTPGNYGYTFGSGTRLTVV.

This clonotype was recorded many times. The chain joins TRBV20-1 to TRBJ2-4, with 7 bases aligning to TRBD2. J was trimmed by 5 bases and V by 0 bases; bases with no gene match: 10. The CDR3 spans 16 residues. Germline CDR1 is DFQATT and CDR2 is SNEGSKA (reference sequence). The CDR3 here is CSARDLSGDVENIQYF. CDR3 sequence (DNA): TGCAGTGCTAGAGATCTCAGCGGGGACGTGGAAAACATTCAGTACTTC.

This clonotype has a count of ten or more. The CDR3 is CASSQGRGDYGYTF. Here the CDR3 DNA reads TGTGCCAGCAGCCAGGGCCGGGGAGACTATGGCTACACCTTC. This chain joins TRBV7-2 and TRBJ1-2; a possible D gene is TRBD1 (5 bases). The germline V gene encodes CDR1 SGHTA and CDR2 FQGNSA. V was clipped by 5 bases and J by 3 bases, with 13 bases between them. This CDR3 spans 14 amino acids.

This clonotype was seen at least ten times. The genes are TRBV15 and TRBJ1-2; D is perhaps TRBD1 (5 bases). Trimming took 0 bases from V and 8 from J, leaving 10 bases between them. Germline values: CDR1 LNHNV, CDR2 YYDKDF (reference sequence). The length of the CDR3 is 13 residues. CDR3 region: CATSRDRQGGYTF. The CDR3 DNA is TGTGCCACCAGCAGAGATCGGCAGGGCGGCTACACCTTC.

This clonotype appeared many times. V is TRBV7-2 and J is TRBJ2-5, with a tentative D call TRBD2 (6 bases). Per germline, CDR1 SGHTA and CDR2 FQGNSA. With 2 bases removed from V and 5 bases from J, the gap between germline ends came to 12 bases. The CDR3 length is 14 residues. For the CDR3, the DNA is TGTGCCAGCAGCTTATTAGGGGCGGGGGAGACCCAGTACTTC. Translating it yields CASSLLGAGETQYF. The full variable domain, in which reference TRBV7-2 and TRBJ2-5 provide the parts outside the CDR3, is GAGVSQSPSNKVTEKGKDVELRCDPISGHTALYWYRQSLGQGLEFLIYFQGNSAPDKSGLPSDRFSAERTGGSVSTLTIQRTQQEDSAVYLCASSLLGAGETQYFGPGTRLLVL.

This clonotype has ten or more counts. The chain uses TRBV6-2 or TRBV6-3 and TRBJ2-2; D unclear. Germline V lookup: CDR1 MNHEY, CDR2 SVGEGT. Trimming shortened V by 2 bases and J by 1 base, and 5 bases separated the two germline ends. The CDR3 length is 14 residues. Here the CDR3 reads CASSYTVNTGELFF. The DNA for the CDR3 is TGTGCCAGCAGTTACACGGTGAACACCGGGGAGCTGTTTTTT.

This clonotype was recorded at least ten times. At one boundary the junction diverges from the germline segment, which might be a read error. The genes are TRBV7-7 and TRBJ2-5; D remains ambiguous. Germline-derived CDR1 and CDR2 are SSHAT and FNYEAQ (reference sequence). The CDR3 length is 15 residues. The CDR3 loop is CASSAEPPGSETQYF. As DNA, the CDR3 is TGTGCTAGCAGCGCCGAACCACCTGGTTCGGAGACCCAGTACTTC.

This clonotype was seen ten or more times. The chain has TRBV9 and TRBJ2-5; no definite D call. The V end lost 0 bases, the J end lost 2 bases, and 8 bases lay between the germline ends. The CDR3 is 14 amino acids. CDR1 is SGDLS and CDR2 is YYNGEE in the germline V gene. The CDR3 loop is CASSVGPEQETQYF. CDR3 sequence (DNA): TGTGCCAGCAGCGTAGGGCCAGAGCAAGAGACCCAGTACTTC.

This clonotype was seen repeatedly, ten times or more. The J gene is TRBJ2-4, the V gene TRBV4-3, with D possibly TRBD1 on 6 matching bases. The V end was cut by 0 bases, the J end by 0 bases, with 15 bases between. The germline V gene has CDR1 LGHNA and CDR2 YSLEER. The CDR3 length is 18 residues. The CDR3 reads CASSQDPPTGLAKNIQYF. Here the CDR3 DNA reads TGCGCCAGCAGCCAAGACCCCCCGACAGGCTTAGCCAAAAACATTCAGTACTTC.

This clonotype was seen many times. The chain couples TRBV20-1 to TRBJ2-7; unclear D gene. Germline lookup yields CDR1 DFQATT and CDR2 SNEGSKA (reference sequence). The V gene lost 3 bases and the J gene lost 0 bases, with 12 bases spanning the gap. The CDR3 length is 14 residues. CDR3 region: CSASRPVGSYEQYF. CDR3 nucleotides: TGCAGTGCTAGTCGCCCGGTGGGCTCCTACGAGCAGTACTTC.

This clonotype was seen at least ten times. The chain is built from TRBV5-1 and TRBJ1-5; D is unclear. V gave up 4 bases and J gave up 4 bases, with 9 bases separating them. This CDR3 contains 13 residues. Per germline, CDR1 SGHRS and CDR2 YFSETQ. The DNA for the CDR3 is TGCGCCAGCAGCCGAGGGCTAAATCAGCCCCAGCATTTT. This translates into CASSRGLNQPQHF.

This clonotype occurred many times. The V call is TRBV7-2, the J call TRBJ2-1, with 9 bases identical to TRBD2. CDR3 size: 16 residues. Germline lookup yields CDR1 SGHTA and CDR2 FQGNSA. The junction had 9 bases not matched to a gene; V was cut back by 3 bases and J by 6 bases. As DNA, the CDR3 is TGTGCCAGCAGCTTGTCAGCGGGGGGCCTCCTCAATGAGCAGTTCTTC. This translates into CASSLSAGGLLNEQFF.

This clonotype was seen repeatedly, ten times or more. V is TRBV3-1 and J is TRBJ2-5; no clear D. Germline CDR1 reads LGHDT; CDR2 reads YNNKEL (reference sequence). Trimming left V 0 bases short and J 8 bases short, with 16 bases between. The CDR3 contains 15 residues. The DNA of the CDR3 is TGTGCCAGCAGCCAAGATTATGGTGGAAGAGTAACCCAGTACTTC. Protein: CASSQDYGGRVTQYF.

This clonotype was recorded many times. This chain joins TRBV7-9 and TRBJ1-1; D possibly corresponds to TRBD1 (5 bases). Germline V lookup: CDR1 SEHNR, CDR2 FQNEAQ (reference sequence). Trimming removed 4 bases from V and 0 bases from J, with 12 bases in between. The CDR3 loop spans 15 amino acids. The CDR3: CASSSPTVMNTEAFF. CDR3 nucleotides: TGTGCCAGCAGCTCCCCGACAGTCATGAACACTGAAGCTTTCTTT.

This clonotype was seen ten or more times. The J gene is TRBJ2-5, the V gene TRBV20-1; TRBD1 is a possible D gene (8 bases). The CDR3 length is 18 residues. Trimming took 3 bases from V and 2 from J, leaving 25 bases between them. The V gene's germline CDR1 is DFQATT and CDR2 SNEGSKA (reference sequence). CDR3 sequence: CSASTLFPTGGGQETQYF. CDR3 DNA sequence: TGCAGTGCTAGTACTCTCTTCCCTACAGGGGGGGGTCAAGAGACCCAGTACTTC.